This T cell receptor (beta chain) was found in a study of blood T cell repertoires in COVID-19. Trimming removed 5 bases from V and 5 bases from J, with 15 bases in between. CDR3 length: 14 residues. Germline-derived CDR1 and CDR2 are MNHEY and SMNVEV (reference sequence). In the authors' methods: Reference gene primers were amplified, and this amplification served to estimate nucleated cell counts. The method was immunoSEQ multiplex PCR; TCRdb's version includes in-frame clones alone and lacks a portion of them. V, J and clone size derive from that table, while D and trimming were established from the DNA sequence. The table lists 59,000 or so clones, approximately 80% of them singletons, with around 30% in the top ten.

This TCR was recovered from a woman at least 80 years old with active or convalescent COVID-19. This sequence joins TRBV27 and TRBJ2-5, with D perhaps TRBD1 (6 bases). The sequencing sample was made of peripheral blood. The CDR3 region is CASSQQGGEETQYF. The CDR3 DNA follows: TGTGCCAGCAGTCAACAGGGTGGTGAGGAGACCCAGTACTTC.